The TCR beta chain described here comes from a study of T cell repertoires in cytomegalovirus infection. At the level of the study: Both recently identified HLA-C-restricted and well-studied HLA-B-restricted CMV epitopes were used in the study. Public TCR beta signatures provided an indication of both CMV infection and a matching HLA type.

This clonotype was seen only a few times. Its target is unknown. The CDR3 has 16 amino acids. Deletions cut 5 bases from V and 0 bases from J, with 14 bases between. A single record per CDR3 protein comes from TCRdb applying MiXCR to the reads. This table holds about 920,000 distinct CDR3 sequences, roughly 30% found once. The chain carries TRBV12-3 or TRBV12-4 and TRBJ1-5, with D unclear. The TCR was taken from a human donor in good health (CMV status not recorded). Some clones in this sample may be carry-over from other donors' samples. The source was cultured CD8+ T cells from PBMCs, collected from culture after CMV antigen stimulation. In nucleotides, the CDR3 is TGTGCCAGCAGTCCCAATCGTCTTGATAGCAATCAGCCCCAGCATTTT. This translates into CASSPNRLDSNQPQHF.